The clone carrying this TCR beta chain was detected ten times or more. Its matching antigen is unknown. The CDR3 is 15 residues long. V lost 6 bases to trimming and J lost 2 bases; unmatched junction nucleotides: 8. This record belongs to a study of T cell repertoires in cytomegalovirus infection. Study details: CMV epitopes that were recently identified and HLA-C-restricted were used alongside well-studied HLA-B-restricted ones. Signatures in public TCR beta sequences pointed to both CMV infection and matching HLA type. The study, taken as a whole, reports: HLA-C-restricted CMV-specific TCR beta clonotypes prevailed in the ex vivo response.

TCRdb reprocessed the reads with MiXCR, giving one entry per CDR3 protein. The sample has approximately 730,000 distinct CDR3 sequences; almost 30% are singletons. The chain carries TRBV12-3 or TRBV12-4 and TRBJ1-1; TRBD1 matches at 8 bases. Sequenced material: cultured CD8+ T cells from PBMCs, taken from culture after CMV antigen stimulation. The sequence was collected from a human donor in good health (CMV status not recorded). Some clones in this sample may be carry-over from other donors' samples. CDR3 DNA: TGTGCCAGCAGGCATACGGACAGGGCTAACACTGAAGCTTTCTTT. Encoded protein: CASRHTDRANTEAFF.